The 24 T cell receptor beta chains below come from one sample, sequenced in a study of blood T cell repertoires in COVID-19. Sequencing used immunoSEQ multiplex PCR; TCRdb keeps in-frame clones, though not all of them. The table includes some 150,000 clones, roughly 85% detected once. The source material was peripheral blood. The origin of the receptors is a woman in her fifties or sixties with COVID-19, enrolled during active disease.

This chain joins TRBV12-3 or TRBV12-4 and TRBJ1-6; no firm D call. The V gene lost 6 bases and the J gene lost 11 bases, with 11 bases spanning the gap. The length of the CDR3 is 12 residues. CDR3 residues: CASSLGSTPLHF. CDR3 coding DNA: TGTGCCAGCAGCCTCGGGAGTACACCCCTCCACTTT.

This clone showed up just a few times. The chain carries TRBV10-3 and TRBJ2-7, with TRBD1 matching 7 bases. V shed 2 bases, J shed 0 bases, and the junction held 10 bases outside the gene matches. CDR3 length equals 17 residues. From germline, CDR1 is ENHRY and CDR2 SYGVKD. The CDR3 bases are TGTGCCATCAGTGAGGGACAGGCTTTCTCCAGCTCCTACGAGCAGTACTTC. Translating gives CAISEGQAFSSSYEQYF.

This rearrangement joins TRBV5-1 to TRBJ2-3, with D tentatively TRBD1 (6 bases). This CDR3 comprises 15 residues. Trimming took 2 bases from V and 4 from J, leaving 14 bases between them. CDR1 SGHRS and CDR2 YFSETQ come from the germline V gene. CDR3 region: CASSLPGQPPDTQYF. The CDR3 DNA follows: TGCGCCAGCAGCTTACCTGGACAGCCCCCAGATACGCAGTATTTT. Full variable domain (rest looked up from reference TRBV5-1 and TRBJ2-3): KAGVTQTPRYLIKTRGQQVTLSCSPISGHRSVSWYQQTPGQGLQFLFEYFSETQRNKGNFPGRFSGRQFSNSRSEMNVSTLELGDSALYLCASSLPGQPPDTQYFGPGTRLTVL.

V is TRBV5-1 and J is TRBJ2-2; 11 bases line up with TRBD2. Losses at the gene ends were 3 bases for V and 1 base for J; bases not matched to a gene: 8. The CDR3 has 18 residues. Germline CDR1 reads SGHRS; CDR2 reads YFSETQ. CDR3 protein: CASSSYRLAGLNTGELFF. The CDR3, as DNA: TGCGCCAGCAGCTCCTACAGACTAGCGGGGTTGAACACCGGGGAGCTGTTTTTT.

J is TRBJ1-1 and V is TRBV4-3; 8 bases are a match to TRBD1. Germline assignment: CDR1 LGHNA and CDR2 YSLEER. This CDR3 region has 15 residues. Trimming removed 5 bases from V and 3 bases from J; junction bases left unmatched: 8. This CDR3 reads CASSTRTGRDTEAFF. In nucleotides, the CDR3 is TGCGCCAGCAGCACCCGGACAGGGAGGGACACTGAAGCTTTCTTT.

The chain has TRBV7-8 and TRBJ2-1; 7 bases map to TRBD2. Looked up from germline, CDR1 is SGHVS and CDR2 is FQNEAQ. J lost 10 bases, V lost 1 base, and 1 base had no gene match. This CDR3 is 12 amino acids long. CDR3 bases: TGTGCCAGCAGCTTAGAAGCGGGGGAGCAGTTCTTC. It yields the protein CASSLEAGEQFF.

The V call is TRBV10-3, the J call TRBJ1-4; the D gene is possibly TRBD1 (5 bases). In germline, CDR1 is ENHRY, CDR2 SYGVKD. There are 14 residues in the CDR3. The V end was cut by 4 bases, the J end by 3 bases, with 9 bases between. The CDR3 sequence: CAISVEGSNEKLFF. As DNA, the CDR3 is TGTGCCATCAGTGTGGAGGGGTCTAATGAAAAACTGTTTTTT.

The chain has TRBV5-1 and TRBJ2-7; 8 bases align to TRBD1. CDR3 length: 13 amino acids. CDR1 and CDR2 from the germline V gene are SGHRS and YFSETQ. V gave up 4 bases and J gave up 2 bases; unmatched junction bases: 2. CDR3 region: CASSRTGPYEQYF. The CDR3 DNA is TGCGCCAGCAGCCGGACAGGGCCCTACGAGCAGTACTTC.

The count of this clone is one. The chain recombines TRBV28 with TRBJ1-1; TRBD1 aligns across 7 bases. V shed 6 bases, J shed 2 bases, and the junction held 9 bases outside the gene matches. This CDR3 has 15 residues. From germline, CDR1 is MDHEN and CDR2 SYDVKM. The CDR3 DNA reads as TGTGCCAGCAGCACCCCACAGGGGCGAAACACTGAAGCTTTCTTT. This gives the protein CASSTPQGRNTEAFF.

The gene calls are TRBV11-1 and TRBJ2-5, with 10 bases aligning to TRBD2. This CDR3 spans 16 amino acids. With V trimmed by 5 bases and J by 5 bases, 11 bases remained unmatched. Germline V lookup: CDR1 SGHAT, CDR2 FQDESV (reference sequence). DNA for the CDR3: TGTGCCAGCAGCCCCTTAAGCGGGGGGGCTGAGGAGACCCAGTACTTC. Translation: CASSPLSGGAEETQYF.

The rearrangement joins TRBV19 to TRBJ2-3; TRBD1 matches 10 bases. Germline V gives CDR1 LNHDA, CDR2 SQIVND (reference sequence). V dropped 5 bases and J dropped 0; count of bases not matched to a gene: 2. The CDR3 contains 15 residues. As DNA, the CDR3 is TGTGCCAGTAGTCCGGGACAGGGGAGCACAGATACGCAGTATTTT. As protein: CASSPGQGSTDTQYF. Full variable domain (missing parts from reference TRBV19 and TRBJ2-3): DGGITQSPKYLFRKEGQNVTLSCEQNLNHDAMYWYRQDPGQGLRLIYYSQIVNDFQKGDIAEGYSVSREKKESFPLTVTSAQKNPTAFYLCASSPGQGSTDTQYFGPGTRLTVL.

The chain combines TRBV4-1 with TRBJ2-7, with 9 bases aligning to TRBD1. Germline V gene lookup returns CDR1 MGHRA and CDR2 YSYEKL. This CDR3 is built from 18 residues. With 3 bases clipped from V and 0 bases from J, the junction kept 12 bases outside the gene matches. The CDR3 reads CASSHRDRVSPRSYEQYF. Here the CDR3 DNA reads TGCGCCAGCAGCCACCGGGACAGGGTTTCCCCCCGCTCCTACGAGCAGTACTTC.

The J gene is TRBJ2-7, the V gene TRBV6-5; 9 nucleotides align to TRBD1. This CDR3 has 13 residues. CDR1 and CDR2 from the germline V gene are MNHEY and SVGAGI. The trim removed 10 bases at V and 3 bases at J, leaving 7 bases unmatched. CDR3 loop: CATSQGAHYEQYF. For the CDR3, the DNA is TGTGCCACTTCACAGGGGGCCCACTACGAGCAGTACTTC.

The V and J genes are TRBV2 and TRBJ1-4; D not resolved. The CDR3 covers 14 residues. V lost 6 bases, J lost 6 bases, and 14 bases lay in between. Germline loops: CDR1 SNHLY, CDR2 FYNNEI. CDR3 residues: CASSSSGKDEKLFF. DNA of the CDR3: TGTGCCAGCAGCTCGTCAGGAAAAGATGAAAAACTGTTTTTT. The full variable domain, in which reference TRBV2 and TRBJ1-4 provide the parts outside the CDR3, is EPEVTQTPSHQVTQMGQEVILRCVPISNHLYFYWYRQILGQKVEFLVSFYNNEISEKSEIFDDQFSVERPDGSNFTLKIRSTKLEDSAMYFCASSSSGKDEKLFFGSGTQLSVL.

Regarding this clone: The germline gene is not matched at one end of the junction; a read error may be the cause. V is TRBV6-5 and J is TRBJ2-7, with 9 nucleotides matching TRBD2. CDR1 is MNHEY, CDR2 SVGAGI, per germline. The length of the CDR3 is 13 residues. The CDR3 sequence: CASSYSTGTSQHF. The CDR3 nucleotides are TGTGCCAGCAGTTACTCGACCGGGACTAGCCAGCACTTC.

The chain is built from TRBV18 and TRBJ2-3; D is perhaps TRBD2 (6 bases). CDR3 size: 15 residues. Between the trimmed V and J ends, which lost 6 bases and 1 base, there was a span of 14 bases. Germline V lookup: CDR1 KGHSH, CDR2 LQKENI. The CDR3 loop reads CASSPVGGGTDTQYF. In DNA form, the CDR3 reads TGTGCCAGCTCCCCGGTAGGAGGGGGCACAGATACGCAGTATTTT.

The CDR3 loop is CASSQMEGGTGTEAFF. CDR3 in DNA: TGTGCCAGCTCACAAATGGAAGGGGGGACAGGTACTGAAGCTTTCTTT. The rearrangement uses TRBV18 and TRBJ1-1, with 8 bases identical to TRBD1. Trimming removed 4 bases from V and 5 bases from J; junction bases left unmatched: 12. CDR1 is KGHSH and CDR2 is LQKENI in the germline V gene. The CDR3 is 16 amino acids.

The J gene is TRBJ2-7, the V gene TRBV6-5; 7 bases map to TRBD1. V shed 0 bases, J shed 3 bases, and the junction held 5 bases outside the gene matches. The CDR3 contains 15 residues. Germline V gene data show CDR1 as MNHEY and CDR2 as SVGAGI. The CDR3 sequence: CASSYSTGDGYEQYF. As DNA, the CDR3 is TGTGCCAGCAGTTACTCAACAGGGGATGGCTACGAGCAGTACTTC.

The chain couples TRBV18 to TRBJ2-5; a weak D match, TRBD1 (6 bases). The CDR3 sequence is 18 residues long. The germline CDR1 and CDR2 sequences are KGHSH and LQKENI. Trimming shortened V by 2 bases and J by 5 bases, and 24 bases separated the two germline ends. The chain's CDR3 is CASSPSYRDEGLRETQYF. CDR3 DNA: TGTGCCAGCTCACCATCATACAGGGACGAGGGGCTACGGGAGACCCAGTACTTC.

V gene TRBV5-1 combines with J gene TRBJ2-2; 7 nucleotides line up with TRBD1. The CDR3 length is 15 residues. The germline gives CDR1 SGHRS, CDR2 YFSETQ. V lost 4 bases to trimming and J lost 4 bases; unmatched junction nucleotides: 7. CDR3 nucleotide sequence: TGCGCCAGCAGCCTCCGGGACAGAGCCACCGGGGAGCTGTTTTTT. It translates to CASSLRDRATGELFF.

The rearrangement uses TRBV13 and TRBJ2-1, with 7 positions matching TRBD1. Germline CDR1 PRHDT, CDR2 FYEKMQ (reference sequence). The length of the CDR3 is 19 residues. V shed 5 bases, J shed 1 base, and the junction held 17 bases outside the gene matches. The DNA for the CDR3 is TGTGCCAGCAGCACCAGGACAGGTCGGACACCCTGGTCCTACAATGAGCAGTTCTTC. It translates to CASSTRTGRTPWSYNEQFF.

In this sample, this clone turned up a few times. The chain couples TRBV30 to TRBJ1-1, with D possibly TRBD1 on 5 matching bases. V dropped 3 bases and J dropped 5 bases, with 13 bases sitting between them. The V gene's germline CDR1 is GTSNPN and CDR2 SVGIG (reference sequence). The CDR3 consists of 13 residues. The chain's CDR3 is CAWRKPGGTEAFF. In nucleotides, the CDR3 is TGTGCCTGGAGGAAGCCCGGGGGTACTGAAGCTTTCTTT.

V is TRBV11-3 and J is TRBJ1-3, with TRBD1 matching over 8 bases. The CDR3 totals 16 residues. Germline V gene data show CDR1 as SGHNT and CDR2 as YENEEA. J was trimmed by 0 bases and V by 5 bases; bases with no gene match: 6. Written as DNA, the CDR3 is TGTGCCAGCAGCCTAGGACAGGGCGACTCTGGAAACACCATATATTTT. This sequence encodes CASSLGQGDSGNTIYF.

The chain employs TRBV6-6 and TRBJ2-7; TRBD2 agrees at 7 bases. The V and J ends lost 6 bases and 6 bases, in that order; junction bases with no gene match: 5. Germline lookup yields CDR1 MNHNY and CDR2 SVGAGI (reference sequence). The CDR3 is 12 residues long. DNA for the CDR3: TGTGCCAGCAGGGAACGGGGGGTCGAGCAGTACTTC. This translates into CASRERGVEQYF.